This TCR beta chain is drawn from a study of blood T cells in healthy people across ages (dated by TCRdb to between 2014 and 2017). In terms of the full investigation: Template switching captured roughly one uniquely barcoded TCR beta cDNA molecule per two T cells in model experiments. Using deep sequencing normalized with unique cDNA molecular identifiers, the study measured how TCR beta repertoire diversity changes with age. Donors were grouped into four age groups: young (average roughly 15 years), middle-aged (less than 40), aged (approximately 67) and long-lived (approximately 75). Donors of different ages were randomly distributed across sequencing lanes to avoid experimental bias. The study analyzed two additional independent replicas of 1 million unique cDNA reads from the same blood draw for two donors, one aged 18 to 30 and one aged 80 or older.

Taken from cysteine to phenylalanine, the CDR3 has 14 residues. CDR3 DNA only is kept here, 42 bases in frame from base 1. The V end loses 7 bases and the J end loses 1 base, and a stretch of 14 bases separates them. The germline V gene specifies MNHNS as CDR1 and SASEGT as CDR2. The library was produced with 5' RACE. The sequencer listed for this sample is Illumina HiSeq 2500. A second 7 to 11 cycle PCR used a sample-barcoded 5' primer and a J-beta primer mix. Each TCR beta cDNA molecule received a unique molecular identifier from a template-switch 5' adaptor carrying 12 random nucleotides. Each sample yielded at least 2.5 million CDR3-containing paired-end reads. First-strand cDNA was synthesized from all RNA with the Mint cDNA synthesis kit, primed by a TRBC-specific oligonucleotide. All cDNA was treated with uracil-DNA glycosylase and then went through a first 18-cycle PCR with the universal primers M1SS and BC2_uni_R. From the authors' description of their analysis: Each sample was normalized by randomly selecting 1 million high-quality reads, each carrying a distinct molecular identifier. Instead of being binned into consensus sequences, reads with shared molecular identifiers were discarded. CDR3 identification, clonotype clustering and error correction used MiTCR with a Q25 quality threshold and the strictest error-elimination algorithm. A nonparametric unseen species model with Euler transformation was used to estimate a lower bound on total TCR beta diversity. Through fastp at Q25 and MiXCR, TCRdb rebuilt clones from the public reads, retaining in-frame beta chains. Identical CDR3 proteins give one entry, which carries the most common genes and DNA. TCRdb assigned the V and J calls; the authors' analysis was not used. The sample table contains 1.5 million to 1.8 million distinct CDR3 sequences; only one count was recorded for 35% to 45% of them. Approximately 4% of the sample goes to the ten largest clones.

Systemically healthy Caucasian individuals from Russia, 39 in total and aged about 6 to 100 years, were included as donors. Approximately 11 milliliters of peripheral blood were drawn from each donor into EDTA-treated Vacutainer tubes. PBMCs were isolated by Ficoll-Paque density-gradient centrifugation, with at least 7 million obtained per sample. Trizol reagent was used to extract total RNA from PBMCs, with at least 5 micrograms per sample. For every donor, flow cytometry on a PBMC aliquot measured the percentage of naive CD45RAhigh/CD27high T cells. What the study reported, not specific to this receptor: Because profiling used bulk unsorted PBMCs, naive and antigen-experienced compartments could not be compared conclusively. Estimates of total diversity based on one million sequenced T cells were considered lower bounds and underestimates. Observed TCR beta diversity correlated strongly with the percentage of naive T cells measured by flow cytometry. The long-lived group showed more naive CD4+ T cells, fewer expanded clones and increased TCR diversity than the aged group, suggesting age selection. Observed TCR beta diversity per million T cells fell roughly linearly with age, and a significant reduction was already apparent by age approximately 40. Because the CMV infection status of the donors was unknown, age-related changes in expanded clonotypes may potentially have been confounded.

On this clonotype: This clone's antigen is unknown. The sample holds no much larger clone one base away, and base qualities are not on file.

The chain is encoded by TRBV6-1 joined to TRBJ2-7; the D region possibly corresponds to TRBD1 (5 bases align). This receptor was taken from a woman aged 18 to 35 in good health. The sample taken for sequencing was blood. CDR3 sequence: CASIRQYGSYEQYF. The base sequence is TGTGCCAGCATTCGACAGTATGGGTCCTACGAGCAGTACTTC.